This T cell receptor beta chain was obtained from a study of cytomegalovirus exposure and HLA in healthy donors. Study results and limitations: No immune exposure information besides CMV serostatus was available. Later analysis found that TCR beta chains associated with HLA were more clonally expanded than other, equally common chains.

This PCR relied on a set of 60 Vbeta primers and 13 Jbeta primers. Libraries were prepared by immunoSEQ multiplex PCR; TCRdb keeps only in-frame clonotypes and omits some of them. The repertoire holds roughly 130,000 clones, with approximately 67% as singletons. With respect to this clone: Its antigen is currently unknown.

This CDR3 spans 11 amino acids. CDR1 is SGHTS and CDR2 is YDEGEE in the germline V gene. The ends were cut back, 2 bases at V and 7 bases at J, with 4 bases in the middle. Specimen: PBMCs. The sequence came from a woman aged 60-75 years in good health and CMV-seronegative. The chain employs TRBV5-8 and TRBJ2-1; unclear D gene. DNA for the CDR3: TGTGCCAGCAGCTTCCTTAATGAGCAGTTCTTC. Translation: CASSFLNEQFF.